This T cell receptor (beta chain) comes out of a study of T-cell memory formation after mild COVID-19. TCRdb ran MiXCR on the 5' RACE reads and lists one entry per CDR3 protein. The data show around 250,000 distinct CDR3 sequences, with around 15% seen just once and roughly 23% held by the top ten. Germline-derived CDR1 and CDR2 are SGHTA and FQGNSA. Trimming removed 5 bases at V and 4 bases at J, with 20 bases between. CDR3 length equals 16 residues. The chain carries TRBV7-2 and TRBJ2-5; possibly TRBD2 for D (7 bases). The sequenced sample was PBMCs or a T cell subset sorted from them (not recorded which). This sequence was found in a man between 18 and 29 years old who had mild COVID-19 (a few samples of this study predate the infection). Cell type and time point are not known. The CDR3 DNA follows: TGTGCCAGCAGCCCCCTGGGGGGGGCCTCGTCAGAGACCCAGTACTTC. It is translated as CASSPLGGASSETQYF.